This entry lists 23 T cell receptor beta chains sequenced from one sample in a study of response to subunit inactivated influenza vaccine. TCRdb redid the calling of the RT-PCR reads with MiXCR, one entry per CDR3 protein. The sample yields 300,000 to 350,000 distinct CDR3 sequences, around a fifth seen once. The specimen comprised PBMCs from blood, sampled approximately 20 months after vaccination. These TCRs come from a man aged 50-75 years who received an inactivated influenza vaccine.

This chain links TRBV20-1 with TRBJ1-2, with D perhaps matching TRBD1 (5 bases). Per the germline V gene, CDR1 is DFQATT and CDR2 is SNEGSKA (reference sequence). V dropped 0 bases and J dropped 4 bases, with 9 bases sitting between them. The CDR3 extends over 13 amino acids. CDR3 residues: CSARDTTVYGYTF. The CDR3, as DNA: TGCAGTGCTAGAGACACGACAGTCTATGGCTACACCTTC.

The rearrangement uses TRBV5-6 and TRBJ2-2, with D perhaps TRBD1 (6 bases). Germline assignment: CDR1 SGHDT and CDR2 YYEEEE. Trimming removed 4 bases at V and 6 bases at J, with 16 bases between. This CDR3 is 15 amino acids long. The CDR3 here is CASSEFRGTAGELFF. The CDR3 nucleotides read TGTGCCAGCAGCGAATTCAGGGGAACGGCCGGGGAGCTGTTTTTT.

This sequence joins TRBV12-3 or TRBV12-4 and TRBJ1-2, with D unresolved. V gave up 3 bases and J gave up 0 bases, with 8 bases separating them. The CDR3 contains 14 residues. The CDR3 sequence is CASSFSGSNYGYTF. The CDR3 nucleotides are TGTGCCAGCAGTTTTTCGGGGTCTAACTATGGCTACACCTTC.

This clonotype was found many times. V gene TRBV5-1 combines with J gene TRBJ2-2; possible D gene TRBD2, 6 bases. V was cut by 6 bases and J by 6 bases, with 18 bases left in between. Germline lookup yields CDR1 SGHRS and CDR2 YFSETQ. This CDR3 has 15 amino acids. CDR3 bases: TGCGCCAGCATAAAGGATGGCGGGGCCCCCGGGGAGCTGTTTTTT. Translation gives CASIKDGGAPGELFF.

This clonotype occurred many times. The chain carries TRBV6-2 or TRBV6-3 and TRBJ1-1; D perhaps matches TRBD1 (5 bases). Germline loops: CDR1 MNHEY, CDR2 SVGEGT. There are 12 residues in the CDR3. Trimming shortened V by 8 bases and J by 7 bases, and 14 bases separated the two germline ends. The CDR3 loop is CASRVPGGEAFF. CDR3 in DNA: TGTGCCAGCCGCGTACCGGGGGGTGAAGCTTTCTTT.

This clonotype has at least ten counts. The chain links TRBV12-3 or TRBV12-4 to TRBJ1-6, with TRBD1 as a possible D gene (6 bases). This CDR3 has 15 residues. Trimming took 1 base from V and 4 from J, leaving 8 bases between them. The CDR3 reads CASSLGQAYNSPLHF. CDR3 coding DNA: TGTGCCAGCAGTTTAGGACAGGCATATAATTCACCCCTCCACTTT.

This clonotype came up a few times. The genes are TRBV20-1 and TRBJ2-7; D is uncertain. The germline gives CDR1 DFQATT, CDR2 SNEGSKA (reference sequence). There are 13 residues in the CDR3. The V end was cut by 1 base, the J end by 1 base, with 8 bases between. The CDR3 sequence is CSARGPGSYEQYF. The CDR3 DNA is TGCAGTGCTAGAGGTCCAGGTTCCTACGAGCAGTACTTC.

This chain joins TRBV5-6 and TRBJ2-7; 7 nucleotides agree with TRBD2. The CDR3 length is 15 residues. Germline CDR1 reads SGHDT; CDR2 reads YYEEEE. The ends lost 2 bases at V and 6 bases at J; junction bases unmatched: 11. The CDR3 sequence is CASSFVWRERSEQYF. DNA for the CDR3: TGTGCCAGCAGCTTTGTGTGGCGGGAGCGATCCGAGCAGTACTTC.

The chain uses TRBV10-3 and TRBJ2-7; 11 positions agree with TRBD2. The length of the CDR3 is 15 residues. Germline V lookup: CDR1 ENHRY, CDR2 SYGVKD. With V trimmed by 3 bases and J by 2 bases, 3 bases remained unmatched. CDR3 DNA sequence: TGTGCCATCAGTGACCCGGGACTAGCGGCCTACGAGCAGTACTTC. It yields the protein CAISDPGLAAYEQYF.

The chain recombines TRBV5-1 with TRBJ2-7; 11 positions match TRBD2. This CDR3 is built from 15 residues. The V gene's germline CDR1 is SGHRS and CDR2 YFSETQ. V lost 0 bases to trimming and J lost 5 bases; unmatched junction nucleotides: 4. The CDR3 DNA sequence: TGCGCCAGCAGCTTGGCTCTTAGCGGGAGGGACGAGCAGTACTTC. It encodes CASSLALSGRDEQYF.

The genes are TRBV9 and TRBJ2-4, with D hard to call. V was pared by 4 bases and J by 0 bases, with 8 bases between. Germline V gene data show CDR1 as SGDLS and CDR2 as YYNGEE. The CDR3 runs to 14 residues. The CDR3 nucleotides read TGTGCCAGCAGCATGGGTGGAGCCAAAAACATTCAGTACTTC. It is translated as CASSMGGAKNIQYF.

The rearrangement joins TRBV7-6 to TRBJ2-1; TRBD1 matches 8 bases. The CDR3 loop spans 16 amino acids. CDR1 and CDR2 (germline): SGHVS, FNYEAQ. The V and J ends lost 3 bases and 5 bases, in that order; junction bases with no gene match: 9. CDR3 protein: CASSLSGTGLNNEQFF. In DNA, the CDR3 is TGTGCCAGCAGCTTGTCCGGGACAGGTCTCAACAATGAGCAGTTCTTC.

This clonotype was detected a few times. The rearrangement uses TRBV20-1 and TRBJ1-1; possibly TRBD1 for D (5 bases). CDR3 size: 15 residues. Germline lookup yields CDR1 DFQATT and CDR2 SNEGSKA (reference sequence). The ends were cut back, 0 bases at V and 3 bases at J, with 14 bases in the middle. CDR3 nucleotide sequence: TGCAGTGCTAGAGATCTGAGACAGAGGGACACTGAAGCTTTCTTT. The encoded protein is CSARDLRQRDTEAFF.

In this sample, this clonotype turned up a few times. The chain couples TRBV5-6 to TRBJ2-5; 8 bases match TRBD1. The CDR3 is 18 amino acids. The germline V gene encodes CDR1 SGHDT and CDR2 YYEEEE. The trim removed 5 bases at V and 1 base at J, leaving 16 bases unmatched. CDR3 loop: CASRLTQELGQGQETQYF. CDR3 coding DNA: TGTGCCAGCAGACTTACCCAGGAACTTGGACAGGGCCAAGAGACCCAGTACTTC.

This chain joins TRBV20-1 and TRBJ1-1, with unresolved D. This CDR3 spans 11 amino acids. V was cut by 4 bases and J by 1 base, with 4 bases left in between. Looked up from germline, CDR1 is DFQATT and CDR2 is SNEGSKA (reference sequence). The chain's CDR3 is CSAMKNTEAFF. The CDR3 DNA reads TGCAGTGCTATGAAGAACACTGAAGCTTTCTTT.

The genes are TRBV9 and TRBJ2-1, with TRBD2 identical over 11 bases. This CDR3 has 18 residues. The germline V gene encodes CDR1 SGDLS and CDR2 YYNGEE. The ends lost 1 base at V and 0 bases at J; junction bases unmatched: 6. In DNA, the CDR3 is TGTGCCAGCAGCGTAAGGCTAGCGGGGGGAAGCTCCTACAATGAGCAGTTCTTC. Amino acids: CASSVRLAGGSSYNEQFF.

This sequence joins TRBV11-1 and TRBJ2-1; 8 bases map to TRBD1. CDR3 length: 14 amino acids. CDR1 SGHAT and CDR2 FQDESV come from the germline V gene (reference sequence). Losses at the gene ends were 8 bases for V and 5 bases for J; bases not matched to a gene: 8. The CDR3 nucleotides are TGTGCCAGCCTAATTGCAGGGGGCAACAATGAGCAGTTCTTC. This codes for CASLIAGGNNEQFF. The full variable domain, its missing parts supplied by reference TRBV11-1 and TRBJ2-1, is EAEVAQSPRYKITEKSQAVAFWCDPISGHATLYWYRQILGQGPELLVQFQDESVVDDSQLPKDRFSAERLKGVDSTLKIQPAELGDSAMYLCASLIAGGNNEQFFGPGTRLTVL.

The table lists this clonotype with many counts. The CDR3, as DNA: TGCAGCGTTGAGTACACTGAAGCTTTCTTT. This sequence encodes CSVEYTEAFF. The chain carries TRBV29-1 and TRBJ1-1; D not certain. In germline, CDR1 is SQVTM, CDR2 ANQGSEA. This CDR3 is built from 10 residues. Deletions cut 3 bases from V and 3 bases from J, with 2 bases between.

This chain uses TRBV10-3 with TRBJ1-1; the D is unclear. Trimming cost V 8 bases and J 3 bases, with 10 bases left between them. This CDR3 is built from 12 residues. Germline CDR1 ENHRY, CDR2 SYGVKD. The CDR3 region has the DNA TGTGCCATCGGGGAACCGGACACTGAAGCTTTCTTT. Translation: CAIGEPDTEAFF.

This clonotype was picked up a small number of times. The V gene is TRBV2, the J gene TRBJ1-5; 7 nucleotides agree with TRBD1. Germline CDR1 reads SNHLY; CDR2 reads FYNNEI. Trimming cost V 6 bases and J 5 bases; bases outside gene matches: 4. The CDR3 totals 13 residues. The CDR3 region is CASRGTGDQPQHF. The CDR3 DNA follows: TGTGCCAGCAGGGGAACAGGGGATCAGCCCCAGCATTTT.

This clonotype was seen only a few times. The chain uses TRBV4-1 and TRBJ2-7, with 7 bases aligning to TRBD1. V lost 1 base to trimming and J lost 2 bases; unmatched junction nucleotides: 8. Germline lookup yields CDR1 MGHRA and CDR2 YSYEKL. CDR3 length: 16 residues. CDR3 nucleotides: TGCGCCAGCAGCCAAGGAAGGACAGGAATAGCCTACGAGCAGTACTTC. The encoded protein is CASSQGRTGIAYEQYF.

This clonotype was recorded a few times. The gene calls are TRBV20-1 and TRBJ1-2; 7 bases align to TRBD1. With V trimmed by 5 bases and J by 7 bases, 1 base remained unmatched. The germline V gene encodes CDR1 DFQATT and CDR2 SNEGSKA (reference sequence). This CDR3 contains 10 residues. The CDR3 region is CSAQGGGYTF. CDR3 nucleotides: TGCAGTGCTCAGGGGGGTGGCTACACCTTC.

The chain employs TRBV28 and TRBJ1-2, with 9 bases fitting TRBD1. Germline CDR1 reads MDHEN; CDR2 reads SYDVKM. There are 15 residues in the CDR3. V dropped 4 bases and J dropped 8; count of bases not matched to a gene: 11. CDR3 bases: TGTGCCAGCAGTTCTCCGGGACAGGGCCTGGAAGGCTACACCTTC. Residues: CASSSPGQGLEGYTF.